This TCR beta chain was recorded in a study of post-analysis software for immune sequencing data. The overall study: Patients had relapsing-remitting, secondary progressive or progressive-relapsing multiple sclerosis; some lacked subtype.

Broader study findings: Five TRBV segments, TRBV5-6, TRBV5-1 and TRBV20-1 among them, were found more frequent in patients than controls. Multiple sclerosis patients showed significantly lower normalized Chao1 diversity than controls did. Strong co-clustering by F measure linked samples that shared a preparation batch.

Built from TCR beta cDNA, the libraries had unique molecular identifiers in them. Starting from approximately 0.95 to 9.8 million T cells, the study yielded 460,000 or so cDNA molecules. In TCRdb, the PCR reads were re-called with MiXCR into one record per CDR3 protein. The data hold approximately 770,000 distinct CDR3 sequences, with around 46% observed a single time. Per germline, CDR1 MNHEY and CDR2 SVGEGT. The CDR3 is made up of 13 amino acids. A note on this clonotype: The antigen is unknown.

The sequence came from a girl between 10 and 17 years old with multiple sclerosis. The sample was blood. The V call is TRBV6-2 or TRBV6-3, the J call TRBJ2-5; 7 bases line up with TRBD2. The closer fit of TRBJ2-7 to the DNA end suggests the J call may be wrong. Written as DNA, the CDR3 is TGTGCCAGCGGGAGGGCCGGGTCCTACGAGCAGTACTTC. Its protein product is CASGRAGSYEQYF.